The rows below give T cell receptor beta chains drawn from one sample of a study of cytomegalovirus exposure and HLA in healthy donors. The assay was immunoSEQ multiplex PCR, and TCRdb's table has in-frame clones only and misses some. The table lists about 180,000 clones, roughly four fifths of them singletons. Material for sequencing was PBMCs. The receptors shown here come from a woman in her forties or fifties in good health and CMV-seronegative. Both conserved end residues are part of each CDR3. D genes are given only for firm matches. Some rows mark clone size as missing; the rest say once, few, many or name a class of expanded clone.

CDR3: CASSPPGQGRYNEQFF
DNA: TGTGCCAGCAGCCCTCCGGGACAGGGTCGGTACAATGAGCAGTTCTTC
D: TRBD1
J: TRBJ2-1
size: once
V: TRBV28

CDR3: CASSSPGQGVSEAFF
DNA: TGTGCCAGCAGTTCCCCCGGACAGGGTGTCTCTGAAGCTTTCTTT
D: TRBD1
J: TRBJ1-1
size: -
V: TRBV6-5

CDR3: CASRREGAGTEAFF
DNA: TGTGCCAGCAGACGAGAGGGTGCGGGCACTGAAGCTTTCTTT
D: -
J: TRBJ1-1
size: few
V: TRBV5-4

CDR3: CATSRFGGEQYF
DNA: TGTGCCACCAGCAGGTTCGGGGGCGAGCAGTACTTC
D: -
J: TRBJ2-7
size: -
V: TRBV15

CDR3: CASSLRHQGPVDEQYF
DNA: TGCGCCAGCAGCTTACGACATCAGGGCCCCGTGGACGAGCAGTACTTC
D: -
J: TRBJ2-7
size: -
V: TRBV5-1

CDR3: CASRSLRGDFTEAFF
DNA: TGTGCCAGCAGGAGCCTACGGGGGGACTTCACTGAAGCTTTCTTT
D: -
J: TRBJ1-1
size: -
V: TRBV5-6

CDR3: CATSRVSGVTDTQYF
DNA: TGTGCCACCAGCAGAGTTAGCGGGGTAACAGATACGCAGTATTTT
D: TRBD2
J: TRBJ2-3
size: -
V: TRBV15

CDR3: CASSPFGQNEAFF
DNA: TGTGCCAGCAGCCCCTTCGGACAGAATGAAGCTTTCTTT
D: -
J: TRBJ1-1
size: -
V: TRBV6-5

CDR3: CASSRTTETRGGYTF
DNA: TGTGCCAGTAGTAGGACGACAGAGACTAGGGGAGGCTACACCTTC
D: -
J: TRBJ1-2
size: -
V: TRBV19

CDR3: CASSTGGGNSPLHF
DNA: TGTGCCAGCAGCACAGGGGGGGGTAATTCACCCCTCCACTTT
D: TRBD1
J: TRBJ1-6
size: -
V: TRBV9

CDR3: CAARTGTLYNEQFF
DNA: TGTGCCGCGAGAACCGGGACTCTTTACAATGAGCAGTTCTTC
D: -
J: TRBJ2-1
size: few
V: TRBV6-1

CDR3: CASTPAGSYEQYF
DNA: TGCGCCAGCACGCCGGCCGGGTCCTACGAGCAGTACTTC
D: -
J: TRBJ2-7
size: -
V: TRBV5-1

CDR3: CASSFSQGGEKLFF
DNA: TGTGCCAGCAGCTTCTCACAGGGAGGGGAAAAACTGTTTTTT
D: -
J: TRBJ1-4
size: -
V: TRBV7-9

CDR3: CASTRDRGNTIYF
DNA: TGTGCCAGCACCCGGGACAGGGGGAACACCATATATTTT
D: TRBD1
J: TRBJ1-3
size: -
V: TRBV28

CDR3: CASSPPWGVFYEQYF
DNA: TGTGCCAGCTCACCACCGTGGGGGGTTTTCTACGAGCAGTACTTC
D: -
J: TRBJ2-7
size: -
V: TRBV18

CDR3: CASSKIGGEYITEAFF
DNA: TGTGCCAGCAGCAAAATTGGAGGGGAGTATATCACTGAAGCTTTCTTT
D: -
J: TRBJ1-1
size: -
V: TRBV21-1

CDR3: CASSPTLTESSYEQYF
DNA: TGTGCCAGCAGCCCGACTCTGACGGAGAGCTCCTACGAGCAGTACTTC
D: -
J: TRBJ2-7
size: -
V: TRBV13

CDR3: CASSLSGRGPGANVLTF
DNA: TGTGCCAGCAGTTTATCTGGCAGGGGGCCTGGGGCCAACGTCCTGACTTTC
D: TRBD1
J: TRBJ2-6
size: -
V: TRBV28

CDR3: CASSPHGTYNEQFF
DNA: TGTGCCAGCAGCCCCCACGGGACTTACAATGAGCAGTTCTTC
D: -
J: TRBJ2-1
size: -
V: TRBV7-2

CDR3: CASSLHGYIAFWTGELFF
DNA: TGCGCCAGCAGCCTCCACGGGTATATAGCGTTTTGGACCGGGGAGCTGTTTTTT
D: -
J: TRBJ2-2
size: -
V: TRBV23-1

CDR3: CASRGQGSYEQYF
DNA: TGTGCCAGCAGAGGACAGGGCTCCTACGAGCAGTACTTC
D: TRBD1
J: TRBJ2-7
size: -
V: TRBV25-1

CDR3: CASSLGWSGQEPFKLFF
DNA: TGCGCCAGCAGCTTGGGGTGGTCTGGACAGGAGCCCTTCAAGCTGTTTTTT
D: TRBD1
J: TRBJ1-4
size: -
V: TRBV5-1

CDR3: CASRPPSASGRDEQFF
DNA: TGTGCCAGCAGGCCACCTTCGGCTAGCGGGAGAGATGAGCAGTTCTTC
D: TRBD2
J: TRBJ2-1
size: once
V: TRBV28

CDR3: CASSFGTSGGAGETQYF
DNA: TGTGCCAGCAGCTTTGGGACTAGCGGGGGGGCTGGGGAGACCCAGTACTTC
D: TRBD2
J: TRBJ2-5
size: -
V: TRBV7-8

CDR3: CASSEGASGGPQETQYF
DNA: TGTGCCAGCAGTGAAGGAGCTAGCGGGGGCCCCCAAGAGACCCAGTACTTC
D: TRBD2
J: TRBJ2-5
size: -
V: TRBV2

CDR3: CATQGVPASTDTQYF
DNA: TGTGCCACCCAGGGGGTACCCGCTAGCACAGATACGCAGTATTTT
D: TRBD1
J: TRBJ2-3
size: -
V: TRBV10-3

CDR3: CSVAGLQETQYF
DNA: TGCAGCGTTGCAGGACTACAAGAGACCCAGTACTTC
D: -
J: TRBJ2-5
size: -
V: TRBV29-1

CDR3: CAGSMDNLEQFF
DNA: TGTGCCGGCAGCATGGACAACCTAGAGCAGTTCTTC
D: -
J: TRBJ2-1
size: -
V: TRBV7-2

CDR3: CASSYVESGGLAFF
DNA: TGCGCCAGCAGCTATGTTGAATCAGGAGGGTTAGCTTTCTTT
D: -
J: TRBJ1-1
size: -
V: TRBV5-1

CDR3: CAWRARDLFNSPLHF
DNA: TGTGCCTGGAGAGCCAGGGATTTGTTTAATTCACCCCTCCACTTT
D: -
J: TRBJ1-6
size: -
V: TRBV30

CDR3: CAWSRIGASNQPQHF
DNA: TGTGCCTGGAGTCGTATTGGGGCGAGCAATCAGCCCCAGCATTTT
D: -
J: TRBJ1-5
size: -
V: TRBV30

CDR3: CASSLVEATGYGYTF
DNA: TGTGCCAGCAGCTTAGTTGAGGCAACGGGGTATGGCTACACCTTC
D: -
J: TRBJ1-2
size: -
V: TRBV7-2

CDR3: CASRGAGGGETQYF
DNA: TGTGCCAGCAGAGGGGCAGGGGGCGGAGAGACCCAGTACTTC
D: TRBD1
J: TRBJ2-5
size: -
V: TRBV28

CDR3: CATSIGLAASTDTQYF
DNA: TGTGCCACCAGCATAGGACTAGCGGCCAGCACAGATACGCAGTATTTT
D: TRBD2
J: TRBJ2-3
size: -
V: TRBV15

CDR3: CASSHTDRAGNTIYF
DNA: TGTGCCAGCAGCCATACGGACAGGGCTGGAAACACCATATATTTT
D: TRBD1
J: TRBJ1-3
size: -
V: TRBV7-9

CDR3: CASRLQGSGNIQYF
DNA: TGTGCCAGCAGGCTACAGGGGTCGGGAAACATTCAGTACTTC
D: TRBD1
J: TRBJ2-4
size: -
V: TRBV6-5

CDR3: CASSLTIKAGDTDTQYF
DNA: TGTGCCAGCAGCCTTACTATAAAAGCGGGAGATACAGATACGCAGTATTTT
D: TRBD2
J: TRBJ2-3
size: -
V: TRBV4-2

CDR3: CASRLTRQGITEAFF
DNA: TGTGCCAGCAGGTTAACCCGACAGGGGATTACTGAAGCTTTCTTT
D: TRBD1
J: TRBJ1-1
size: -
V: TRBV28

CDR3: CASARRGGSYQETQYF
DNA: TGTGCCAGCGCCCGACGAGGGGGATCCTACCAAGAGACCCAGTACTTC
D: -
J: TRBJ2-5
size: -
V: TRBV7-6

CDR3: CASSLRGRRDYTF
DNA: TGTGCCAGCAGCTTGCGCGGGAGAAGGGACTACACCTTC
D: -
J: TRBJ1-2
size: -
V: TRBV5-6

CDR3: CASSSQDRSGGYTF
DNA: TGTGCCAGCAGTTCCCAGGACAGGTCTGGGGGCTACACCTTC
D: TRBD1
J: TRBJ1-2
size: few
V: TRBV6-5

CDR3: CATSRVRGGPYEQYF
DNA: TGTGCCACCAGCAGAGTGAGGGGGGGCCCCTACGAGCAGTACTTC
D: -
J: TRBJ2-7
size: -
V: TRBV15

CDR3: CASSKFGQGNTEAFF
DNA: TGTGCCAGCAGTAAGTTCGGACAGGGAAACACTGAAGCTTTCTTT
D: TRBD1
J: TRBJ1-1
size: -
V: TRBV6-5

CDR3: CASSLLAGVEQFF
DNA: TGTGCCAGCAGTTTACTAGCGGGAGTTGAGCAGTTCTTC
D: TRBD2
J: TRBJ2-1
size: once
V: TRBV27

CDR3: CASSSPGSYEQYF
DNA: TGTGCCAGCAGCTCTCCAGGCTCCTACGAGCAGTACTTC
D: -
J: TRBJ2-7
size: -
V: TRBV5-4

CDR3: CASSIWLSGANVLTF
DNA: TGTGCCAGTAGTATTTGGCTCTCTGGGGCCAACGTCCTGACTTTC
D: -
J: TRBJ2-6
size: once
V: TRBV19

CDR3: CASSLEGLAGVGYNEQFF
DNA: TGTGCCAGCAGCTTAGAGGGACTAGCGGGAGTCGGGTACAATGAGCAGTTCTTC
D: TRBD2
J: TRBJ2-1
size: -
V: TRBV11-2

CDR3: CASSFSTSPNEQFF
DNA: TGTGCCAGCAGCTTTTCGACTAGCCCCAATGAGCAGTTCTTC
D: TRBD2
J: TRBJ2-1
size: -
V: TRBV9

CDR3: CQTGTDYGYTF
DNA: TGTCAGACAGGGACAGACTATGGCTACACCTTC
D: TRBD1
J: TRBJ1-2
size: once
V: TRBV7-9

CDR3: CASSRGGTNEKLFF
DNA: TGTGCCAGCTCACGCGGGGGAACTAATGAAAAACTGTTTTTT
D: -
J: TRBJ1-4
size: once
V: TRBV18

CDR3: CASSSGQGSSYEQYF
DNA: TGTGCCAGCAGTTCAGGGCAGGGTAGCTCCTACGAGCAGTACTTC
D: -
J: TRBJ2-7
size: -
V: TRBV28

CDR3: CASRLGPSGDDKETQYF
DNA: TGTGCAAGTCGGTTAGGGCCTAGCGGGGATGACAAAGAGACCCAGTACTTC
D: -
J: TRBJ2-5
size: -
V: TRBV12-2

CDR3: CASSFDWVEGNQPQHF
DNA: TGTGCCAGCAGTTTTGATTGGGTCGAGGGCAATCAGCCCCAGCATTTT
D: -
J: TRBJ1-5
size: few
V: TRBV28

CDR3: CASRPSGGWETQYF
DNA: TGTGCCAGCAGACCTAGCGGGGGCTGGGAGACCCAGTACTTC
D: TRBD2
J: TRBJ2-5
size: -
V: TRBV6-5

CDR3: CVSSLALGAELFF
DNA: TGTGTCAGCAGCTTGGCCTTAGGGGCGGAGTTGTTCTTC
D: -
J: TRBJ2-1
size: -
V: TRBV5-6

CDR3: CASSLGTGSVYEQYF
DNA: TGTGCCAGCAGCTTAGGGACGGGGAGCGTCTACGAGCAGTACTTC
D: -
J: TRBJ2-7
size: -
V: TRBV7-2

CDR3: CSGGDRGDEQYF
DNA: TGCAGCGGGGGGGACAGGGGAGACGAGCAGTACTTC
D: TRBD1
J: TRBJ2-7
size: -
V: TRBV29-1

CDR3: CASTRGGGTEAFF
DNA: TGTGCCAGCACCCGGGGGGGAGGGACTGAAGCTTTCTTT
D: -
J: TRBJ1-1
size: -
V: TRBV5-5

CDR3: CASSTFGVNTEAFF
DNA: TGTGCCAGCAGTACCTTCGGAGTGAACACTGAAGCTTTCTTT
D: -
J: TRBJ1-1
size: few
V: TRBV6-5